This T cell receptor (beta chain) derives from a study of T cell responses to AZD1222 COVID-19 vaccine (dated by TCRdb to the early 2020s). Regarding the complete study: TCR sequencing was performed for roughly 250 trial participants, of whom about 200 were given two doses of AZD1222 and approximately 25 were given two doses of MenACWY control vaccine. Trial participants were enrolled by age into subgroups of 18-55, 56-69 and 70-plus years, and around 150, 28 and 57 TCR-sequenced participants, respectively, were included in these subgroups. Broad study findings and their caveats: Spike-specific TCR breadth and depth rose significantly after two AZD1222 doses compared with day 0 and with MenACWY recipients. Conclusions about previously exposed vaccinees are limited, since just a handful of AZD1222 recipients were seropositive for SARS-CoV-2 at baseline. Participants were mostly white British, with more females than males. The authors suggested clonal diversity may have been underestimated. Because no day 14 peak-response samples were available, the repertoires could be characterized only after the peak T cell response. The vaccine-associated CD4 TCRs covered the entire spike protein, and the dominant responses fell in regions 160-218 and 743-854. In the small 56-69-year group, the increase in depth fell short of significance, most likely because of low power. Reportedly, almost half of the unique spike-specific TCRs recognized epitopes lying outside the regions that are mutated in the B.1.351 and B.1.1.7 variants.

CDR1 and CDR2, looked up from the germline V gene (reference sequence), are SEHNR and FQNEAQ. From cysteine to phenylalanine, the CDR3 is 14 amino acids long. CDR3 DNA only is kept here, 42 bases in frame from base 1. The trim is 4 bases for V and 3 bases for J, with a gap of 12 bases between the germline ends. In the case of this clone: Its antigen specificity is not known. Within one base of it there is no much larger clone, and no base qualities were kept.

The CDR3 regions of human TCRbeta chains were analyzed by immunosequencing. As for how the authors treated the data: Repertoire TCRs were matched against a reference library of SARS-CoV-2-specific TCRs generated with the MIRA antigen-specificity platform. Breadth meant the fraction of unique TCRs that were SARS-CoV-2-associated, whereas depth meant the fraction of total T cells that were SARS-CoV-2-associated. Using the MIRA data, each spike-specific TCR was assigned both to the spike region to which the TCR was reactive and to a CD4 or CD8 class. Log10-transformed breadth and depth values were compared by one-way ANOVA with Sidak's multiple comparisons tests. In TCRdb, the immuneACCESS table is reduced to in-frame sequences with V and J assigned. These tables do not hold every clone; where another copy was compared, an unresolved V gene accounts for under half, and the others remain unexplained. V, J and clone size derive from that table, while D and trimming were established from the DNA sequence. This sample lists some 170,000 clones; approximately 90% were detected once. Jointly, the top ten make up more than 4% of the sample.

This specimen's time point label, per the study, means: about 28 days (+/-7) after the second vaccine dose. AZD1222 recipients with second doses at about 4 weeks or about 12 weeks were pooled, because spike-specific TCR depth and breadth did not differ between schedules. Vaccinee samples came from UK trials COV001 and COV002, including a single-blind randomized controlled phase 2/3 trial of AZD1222 (ChAdOx1 nCoV-19) in healthy adults. For TCRbeta chain sequencing, PBMC samples from trial participants were taken at day 0 and at day 28 after the second dose. The material sequenced was peripheral blood, taken 28 days after the second AZD1222 dose. This sequence was found in an adult who received the AZD1222 COVID-19 vaccine. This chain is built from TRBV7-9 and TRBJ1-2, with the D gene not confidently named. The CDR3 sequence is CASSSVLVYYGYTF. The DNA is TGTGCCAGCAGCTCCGTTCTTGTTTACTATGGCTACACCTTC.